The 3 T cell receptor beta chains below come from one sample, sequenced in a study of cytomegalovirus exposure and HLA in healthy donors. PCR primers comprised 60 Vbeta and 13 Jbeta primers. The repertoire was sequenced with immunoSEQ multiplex PCR; TCRdb's copy has only in-frame clones and lacks some. This table holds around 160,000 clones, around 80% found once. Sequenced sample: PBMCs. These receptors were collected from a woman aged 40-49 years in good health and CMV-seropositive.

The genes are TRBV30 and TRBJ2-1, with TRBD1 as a possible D gene (6 bases). Germline-derived CDR1 and CDR2 are GTSNPN and SVGIG (reference sequence). The ends were cut back, 4 bases at V and 9 bases at J, with 13 bases in the middle. This CDR3 has 12 amino acids. Written as DNA, the CDR3 is TGTGCCTGGACATTAGGGGGTGGTGAGCAGTTCTTC. Its translation is CAWTLGGGEQFF.

This chain uses TRBV28 with TRBJ1-5; a weak D match, TRBD1 (6 bases). From germline, CDR1 is MDHEN and CDR2 SYDVKM. V dropped 5 bases and J dropped 3 bases, with 11 bases sitting between them. The CDR3 has 14 amino acids. CDR3 in DNA: TGTGCCAGCAGTCCGACAGGAGCCAATCAGCCCCAGCATTTT. Protein: CASSPTGANQPQHF. Full variable domain (missing parts from reference TRBV28 and TRBJ1-5): DVKVTQSSRYLVKRTGEKVFLECVQDMDHENMFWYRQDPGLGLRLIYFSYDVKMKEKGDIPEGYSVSREKKERFSLILESASTNQTSMYLCASSPTGANQPQHFGDGTRLSIL.

The CDR3 sequence is CASSLAVVEKLFF. CDR3 in DNA: TGTGCCAGCAGCTTAGCTGTCGTGGAAAAACTGTTTTTT. The chain combines TRBV13 with TRBJ1-4; D ambiguous. V lost 1 base and J lost 8, with 8 bases in between. Per germline, CDR1 PRHDT and CDR2 FYEKMQ (reference sequence). The CDR3 covers 13 residues.